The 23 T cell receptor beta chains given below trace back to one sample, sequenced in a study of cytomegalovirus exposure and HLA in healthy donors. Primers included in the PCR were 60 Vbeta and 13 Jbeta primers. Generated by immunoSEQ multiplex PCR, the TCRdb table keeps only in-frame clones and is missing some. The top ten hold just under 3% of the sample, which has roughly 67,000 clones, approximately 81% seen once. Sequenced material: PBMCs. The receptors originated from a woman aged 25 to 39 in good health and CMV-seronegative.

CDR3 bases: TGCGCCAGCAGCCAAGTGAAGGGACTAGCGGGGGTCGGCGGCGGGGAGCTGTTTTTT. Translation gives CASSQVKGLAGVGGGELFF. V usage is TRBV4-3 and J usage is TRBJ2-2; 14 bases fit TRBD2. V shed 1 base and J 7 bases; nucleotides not matched to a gene: 11. Germline CDR1 reads LGHNA; CDR2 reads YSLEER. The CDR3 consists of 19 residues.

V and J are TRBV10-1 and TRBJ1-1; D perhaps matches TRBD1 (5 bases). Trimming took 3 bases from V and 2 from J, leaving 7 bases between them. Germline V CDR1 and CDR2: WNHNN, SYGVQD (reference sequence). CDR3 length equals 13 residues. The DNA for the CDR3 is TGCGCCAGCAGTGAAAGGGGAAACACTGAAGCTTTCTTT. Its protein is CASSERGNTEAFF.

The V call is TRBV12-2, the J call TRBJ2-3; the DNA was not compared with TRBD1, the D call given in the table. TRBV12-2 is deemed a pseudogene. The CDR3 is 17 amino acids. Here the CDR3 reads CASRLVPNRRSTDTQYF. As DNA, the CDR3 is TGTGCAAGTCGCTTAGTCCCTAACAGGAGAAGCACAGATACGCAGTATTTT.

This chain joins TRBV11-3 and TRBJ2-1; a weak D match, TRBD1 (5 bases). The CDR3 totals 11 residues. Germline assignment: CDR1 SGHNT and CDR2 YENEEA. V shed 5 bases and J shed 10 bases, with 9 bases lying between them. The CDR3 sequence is CASSANREQFF. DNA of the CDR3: TGTGCCAGCAGCGCCAACAGGGAGCAGTTCTTC.

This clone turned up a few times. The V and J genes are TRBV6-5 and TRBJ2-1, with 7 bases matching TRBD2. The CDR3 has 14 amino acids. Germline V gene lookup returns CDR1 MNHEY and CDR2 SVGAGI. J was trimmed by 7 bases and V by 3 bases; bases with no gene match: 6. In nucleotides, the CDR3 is TGTGCCAGCAGTTATGTGGGGGGGAATAATGAGCAGTTCTTC. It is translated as CASSYVGGNNEQFF.

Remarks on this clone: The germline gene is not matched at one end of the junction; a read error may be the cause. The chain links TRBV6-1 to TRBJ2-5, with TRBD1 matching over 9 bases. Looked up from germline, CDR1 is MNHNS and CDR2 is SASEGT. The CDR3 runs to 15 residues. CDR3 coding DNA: TGTGCCAGCACCGACGGTCGACAGGGGGTAGAGGCCCAGTACTTC. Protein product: CASTDGRQGVEAQYF.

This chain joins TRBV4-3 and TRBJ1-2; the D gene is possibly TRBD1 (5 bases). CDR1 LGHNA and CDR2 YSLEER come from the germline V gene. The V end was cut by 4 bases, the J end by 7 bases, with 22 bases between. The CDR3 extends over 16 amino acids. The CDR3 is CASSPGLPDGGSGYTF. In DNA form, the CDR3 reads TGCGCCAGCAGCCCGGGACTTCCTGACGGGGGTTCTGGCTACACCTTC.

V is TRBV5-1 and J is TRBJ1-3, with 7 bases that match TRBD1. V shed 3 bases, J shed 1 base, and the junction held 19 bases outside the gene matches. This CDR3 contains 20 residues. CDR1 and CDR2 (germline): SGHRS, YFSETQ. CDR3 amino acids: CASSSEETGMHTFSGNTIYF. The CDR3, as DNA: TGCGCCAGCAGCTCAGAAGAGACAGGGATGCATACTTTTTCTGGAAACACCATATATTTT.

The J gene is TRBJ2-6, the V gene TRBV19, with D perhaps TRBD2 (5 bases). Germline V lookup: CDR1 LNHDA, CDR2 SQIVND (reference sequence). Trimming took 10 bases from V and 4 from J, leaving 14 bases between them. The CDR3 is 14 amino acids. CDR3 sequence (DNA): TGTGCCACCAATCCGACTACCGGGGCCAACGTCCTGACTTTC. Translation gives CATNPTTGANVLTF.

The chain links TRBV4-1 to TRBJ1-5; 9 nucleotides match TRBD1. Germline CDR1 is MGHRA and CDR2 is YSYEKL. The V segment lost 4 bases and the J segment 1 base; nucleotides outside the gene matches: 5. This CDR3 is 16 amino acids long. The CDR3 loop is CASSPGQGISNQPQHF. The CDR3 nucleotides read TGCGCCAGCAGCCCCGGACAGGGGATAAGCAATCAGCCCCAGCATTTT.

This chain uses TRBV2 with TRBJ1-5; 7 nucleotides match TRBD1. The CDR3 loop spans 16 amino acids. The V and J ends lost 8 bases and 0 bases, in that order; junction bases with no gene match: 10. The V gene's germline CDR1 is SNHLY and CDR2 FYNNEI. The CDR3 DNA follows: TGTGCCAGCCGGGACAGTCTCTCTTATAGCAATCAGCCCCAGCATTTT. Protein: CASRDSLSYSNQPQHF.

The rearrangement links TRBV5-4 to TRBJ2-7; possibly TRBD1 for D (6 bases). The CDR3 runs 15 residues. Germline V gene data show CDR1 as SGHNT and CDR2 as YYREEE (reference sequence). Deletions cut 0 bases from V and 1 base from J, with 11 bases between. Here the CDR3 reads CASSLEPQGSYEQYF. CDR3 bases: TGTGCCAGCAGCTTGGAGCCCCAGGGGTCCTACGAGCAGTACTTC.

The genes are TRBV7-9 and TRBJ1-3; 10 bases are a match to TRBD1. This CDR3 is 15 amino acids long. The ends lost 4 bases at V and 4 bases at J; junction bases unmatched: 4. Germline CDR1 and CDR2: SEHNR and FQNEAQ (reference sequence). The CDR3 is CASSYGQGVGNTIYF. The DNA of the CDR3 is TGTGCCAGCAGCTACGGACAGGGGGTAGGAAACACCATATATTTT.

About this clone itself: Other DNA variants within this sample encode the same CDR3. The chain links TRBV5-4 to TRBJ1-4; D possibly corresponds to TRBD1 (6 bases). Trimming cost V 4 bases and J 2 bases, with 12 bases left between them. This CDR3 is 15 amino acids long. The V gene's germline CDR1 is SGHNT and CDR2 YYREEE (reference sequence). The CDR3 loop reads CASSRGQGTNEKLFF. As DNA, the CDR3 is TGTGCCAGCAGCCGAGGGCAGGGGACTAATGAAAAACTGTTTTTT.

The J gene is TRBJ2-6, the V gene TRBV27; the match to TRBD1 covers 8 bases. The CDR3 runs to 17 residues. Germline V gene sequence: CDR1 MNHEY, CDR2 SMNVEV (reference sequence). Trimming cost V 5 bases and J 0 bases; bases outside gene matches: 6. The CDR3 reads CASSLRTGNSGANVLTF. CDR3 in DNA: TGTGCCAGCAGTCTCCGGACAGGGAACTCTGGGGCCAACGTCCTGACTTTC. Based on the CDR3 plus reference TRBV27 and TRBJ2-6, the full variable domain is EAQVTQNPRYLITVTGKKLTVTCSQNMNHEYMSWYRQDPGLGLRQIYYSMNVEVTDKGDVPEGYKVSRKEKRNFPLILESPSPNQTSLYFCASSLRTGNSGANVLTFGAGSRLTVL.

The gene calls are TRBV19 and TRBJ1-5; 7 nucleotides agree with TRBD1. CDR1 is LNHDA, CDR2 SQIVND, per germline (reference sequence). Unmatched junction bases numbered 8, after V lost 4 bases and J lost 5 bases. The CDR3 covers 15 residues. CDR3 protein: CASSTDRVNYQPQHF. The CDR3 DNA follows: TGTGCCAGTAGTACCGACAGGGTGAATTATCAGCCCCAGCATTTT.

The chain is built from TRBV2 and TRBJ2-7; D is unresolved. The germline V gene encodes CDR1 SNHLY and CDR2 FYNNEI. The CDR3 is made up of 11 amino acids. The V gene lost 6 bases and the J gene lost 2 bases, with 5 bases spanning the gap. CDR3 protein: CASSRAYEQYF. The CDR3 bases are TGTGCCAGCAGCCGGGCCTACGAGCAGTACTTC.

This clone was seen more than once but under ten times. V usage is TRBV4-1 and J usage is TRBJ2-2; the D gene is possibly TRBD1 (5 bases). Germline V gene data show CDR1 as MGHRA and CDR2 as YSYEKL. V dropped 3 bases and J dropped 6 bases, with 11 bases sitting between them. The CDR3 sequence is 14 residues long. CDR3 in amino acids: CASSQTWGAGELFF. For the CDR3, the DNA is TGCGCCAGCAGCCAGACCTGGGGCGCCGGGGAGCTGTTTTTT.

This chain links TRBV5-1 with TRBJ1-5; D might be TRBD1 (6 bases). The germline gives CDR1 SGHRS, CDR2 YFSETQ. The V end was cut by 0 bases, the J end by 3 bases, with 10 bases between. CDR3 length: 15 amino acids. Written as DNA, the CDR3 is TGCGCCAGCAGCTTGGGAGGGGGTTACAATCAGCCCCAGCATTTT. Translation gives CASSLGGGYNQPQHF. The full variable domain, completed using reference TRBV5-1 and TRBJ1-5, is KAGVTQTPRYLIKTRGQQVTLSCSPISGHRSVSWYQQTPGQGLQFLFEYFSETQRNKGNFPGRFSGRQFSNSRSEMNVSTLELGDSALYLCASSLGGGYNQPQHFGDGTRLSIL.

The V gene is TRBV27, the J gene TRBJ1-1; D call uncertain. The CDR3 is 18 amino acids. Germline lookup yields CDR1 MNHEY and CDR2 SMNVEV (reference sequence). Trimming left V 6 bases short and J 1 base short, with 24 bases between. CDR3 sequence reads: CASRPLDRVRNTNTEAFF. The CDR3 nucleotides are TGTGCCAGCAGGCCTCTCGATCGGGTTCGTAACACGAACACTGAAGCTTTCTTT.

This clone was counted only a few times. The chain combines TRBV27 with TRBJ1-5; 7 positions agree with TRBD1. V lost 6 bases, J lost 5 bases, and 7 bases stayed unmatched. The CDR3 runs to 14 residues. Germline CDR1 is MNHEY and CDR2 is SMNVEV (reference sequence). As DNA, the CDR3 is TGTGCCAGCAGCCTCGGGACAGACGATCAGCCCCAGCATTTT. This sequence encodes CASSLGTDDQPQHF.

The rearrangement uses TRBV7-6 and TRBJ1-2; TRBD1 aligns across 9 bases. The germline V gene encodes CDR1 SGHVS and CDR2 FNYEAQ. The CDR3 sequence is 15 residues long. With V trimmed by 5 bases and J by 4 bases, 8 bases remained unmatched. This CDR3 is CASSLQGAEVYGYTF. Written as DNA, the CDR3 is TGTGCCAGCAGCCTACAGGGGGCTGAGGTCTATGGCTACACCTTC.

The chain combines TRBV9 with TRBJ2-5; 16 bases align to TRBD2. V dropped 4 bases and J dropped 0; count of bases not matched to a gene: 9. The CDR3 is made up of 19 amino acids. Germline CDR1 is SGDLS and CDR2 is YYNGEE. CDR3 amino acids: CASSTGTSGGARYQETQYF. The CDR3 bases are TGTGCCAGCAGCACCGGGACTAGCGGGGGGGCACGGTACCAAGAGACCCAGTACTTC. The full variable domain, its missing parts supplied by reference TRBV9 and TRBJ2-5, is DSGVTQTPKHLITATGQRVTLRCSPRSGDLSVYWYQQSLDQGLQFLIQYYNGEERAKGNILERFSAQQFPDLHSELNLSSLELGDSALYFCASSTGTSGGARYQETQYFGPGTRLLVL.